What follows describes a single TCR beta chain. Its antigen remains unknown. V gave up 6 bases and J gave up 2 bases, with 14 bases separating them. The CDR3 has 14 amino acids. This sample stems from a study of T-cell memory formation after mild COVID-19. Study context: TCR clusters largely stayed donor specific. Study results and limitations: Those CD4+ clones that contracted were mainly in CM and EM (CD8+ ones in EMRA).

TCRdb re-derived calls from the 5' RACE reads in MiXCR, one entry per CDR3 protein. The sample lists approximately 500,000 distinct CDR3 sequences, roughly 25% seen once, with 9.5% to 15% in the top ten. This receptor was taken from an adult woman who had mild COVID-19 (a few samples of this study predate the infection). Cell type and time point are not known. This chain links TRBV12-3 or TRBV12-4 with TRBJ2-7; either TRBD1 or TRBD2 may fit D (6 bases each). The specimen was PBMCs or a T cell subset sorted from them (not recorded which). The CDR3 loop reads CASRPGAVPYEQYF. The CDR3, as DNA: TGTGCCAGCAGACCGGGGGCGGTACCCTACGAGCAGTACTTC.